This section outlines one T cell receptor (beta chain) sequence together with its context. Its antigen is currently unknown. This entry is derived from a study of T cell responses to AZD1222 COVID-19 vaccine. Findings and limits, study-wide: When two AZD1222 doses had been given, Spike-specific TCR breadth and depth rose. Reportedly, nearly half of unique spike TCRs recognized epitopes outside B.1.351/B.1.1.7 mutations. Among vaccine-associated CD4 TCRs, coverage spanned spike, with dominance at 160-218 and 743-854. Donors were largely white British and mainly female; clonal diversity was possibly underestimated.

Assay used: immunoSEQ multiplex PCR; TCRdb lists only in-frame clones, some missing. The sample yields tens of thousands of clones, approximately 81% seen once. The receptor comes from an adult in good health. Sequenced here: peripheral blood, sampled on day 0 of AZD1222 vaccination.

The CDR3 protein is CSASPTGGSGPYGYTF. In nucleotides, the CDR3 is TGCAGTGCTAGTCCGACAGGGGGCAGCGGGCCCTATGGCTACACCTTC. V and J are TRBV20-1 and TRBJ1-2; 10 nucleotides line up with TRBD1. V gave up 3 bases and J gave up 4 bases; unmatched junction bases: 11. This CDR3 has 16 residues. In germline, CDR1 is DFQATT, CDR2 SNEGSKA (reference sequence).